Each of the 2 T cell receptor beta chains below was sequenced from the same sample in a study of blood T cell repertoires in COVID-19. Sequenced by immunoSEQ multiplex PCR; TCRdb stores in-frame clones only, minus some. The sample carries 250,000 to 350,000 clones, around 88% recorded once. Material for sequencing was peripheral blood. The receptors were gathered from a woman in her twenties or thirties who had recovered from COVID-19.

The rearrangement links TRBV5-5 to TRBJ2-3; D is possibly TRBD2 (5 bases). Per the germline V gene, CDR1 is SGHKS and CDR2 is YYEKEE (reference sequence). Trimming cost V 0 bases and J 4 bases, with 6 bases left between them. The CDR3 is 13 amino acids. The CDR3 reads CASSLEGADTQYF. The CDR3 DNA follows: TGTGCCAGCAGCTTGGAGGGAGCAGATACGCAGTATTTT.

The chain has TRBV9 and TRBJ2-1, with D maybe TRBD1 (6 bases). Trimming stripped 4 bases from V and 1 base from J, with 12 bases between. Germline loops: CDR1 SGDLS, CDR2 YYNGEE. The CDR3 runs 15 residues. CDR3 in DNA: TGTGCCAGCAGCAGCCGGGACACTTCCTACAATGAGCAGTTCTTC. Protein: CASSSRDTSYNEQFF.